The clone carrying this T cell receptor (beta chain) was detected many times. Antigen unknown. The read finishes 3 residues shy of the CDR3 end, and the germline J gene is used to complete it. This sample stems from a study of T cell clonality in common variable immunodeficiency. Regarding the study as a whole: Authors noted CVID clonality's cause needs subpopulation repertoire sequencing.

The repertoire was sequenced with immunoSEQ multiplex PCR; TCRdb's copy has only in-frame clones and lacks some. The sample has tens of thousands of clones, none seen only once; the top ten hold under 4.5%. CDR1 is SGHDN, CDR2 FVKESK, per germline. The CDR3 loop spans 14 amino acids. The specimen was peripheral blood mononuclear cells. V gene TRBV14 combines with J gene TRBJ1-1, with D perhaps matching TRBD1 (5 bases). This clonotype originated in a person aged 18 to 70 in good health. CDR3 sequence reads: CASSQGTTGTWAFF. CDR3 DNA (partial): TGTGCCAGCAGCCAAGGTACCACCGGGACTTGG. Full variable domain (missing parts from reference TRBV14 and TRBJ1-1): EAGVTQFPSHSVIEKGQTVTLRCDPISGHDNLYWYRRVMGKEIKFLLHFVKESKQDESGMPNNRFLAERTGGTYSTLKVQPAELEDSGVYFCASSQGTTGTWAFFGQGTRLTVV.